This T cell receptor (beta chain) was retrieved from a study of human T cells and chemical hapten exposure. Findings and limits, study-wide: Expanded TCRs grouped into significantly more large CDR3 similarity clusters than controls produced.

From the RACE reads, TCRdb called clonotypes with MiXCR, one entry per CDR3 protein. The repertoire holds a few hundred thousand distinct CDR3 sequences, with 5.5% as singletons. About this clonotype: The antigen remains undetermined.

The CDR3 loop spans 14 amino acids. Germline lookup yields CDR1 MDHEN and CDR2 SYDVKM. Trimming shortened V by 1 base and J by 12 bases, and 19 bases separated the two germline ends. As for time point: pre-sensitization, week 0. Treatment in this sample: therapeutic diphenylcyclopropenone sensitization with weekly scalp DPC. The TCR sequence derives from a woman under 30 with alopecia areata. Some clones in this sample may be carry-over from other donors' samples. The genes are TRBV28 and TRBJ2-7; tentative D call: TRBD1 (6 bases). The sequences come from whole blood, collected in connection with sensitization to the hapten diphenylcyclopropenone (DPC). For the CDR3, the DNA is TGTGCCAGCAGTTTATCTGGGACATCCGGTCATCTGTACTTC. Translated, it gives CASSLSGTSGHLYF.